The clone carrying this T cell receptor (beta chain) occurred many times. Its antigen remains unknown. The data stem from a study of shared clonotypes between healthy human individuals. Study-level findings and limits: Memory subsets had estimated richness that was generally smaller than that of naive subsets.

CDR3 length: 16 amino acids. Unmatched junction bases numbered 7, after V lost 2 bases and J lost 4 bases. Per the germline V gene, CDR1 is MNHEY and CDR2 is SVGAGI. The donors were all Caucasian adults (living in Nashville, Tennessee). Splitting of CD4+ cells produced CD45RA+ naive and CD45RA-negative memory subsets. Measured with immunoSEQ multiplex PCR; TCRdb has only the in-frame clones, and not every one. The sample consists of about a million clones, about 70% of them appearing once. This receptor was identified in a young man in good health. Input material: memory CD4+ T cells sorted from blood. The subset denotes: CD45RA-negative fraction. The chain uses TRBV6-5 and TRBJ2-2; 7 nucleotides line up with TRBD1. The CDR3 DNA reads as TGTGCCAGCAGTTACCGGGGACAGATACCCACCGGGGAGCTGTTTTTT. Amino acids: CASSYRGQIPTGELFF.